This T cell receptor beta chain emerged from a study of identical twins. General study results and limits: Invariant MAIT and iNKT cells could partly confound zero-insertion analyses.

Template switching supplied a universal primer site; unique molecular identifiers were carried on the cDNA. TCRdb processed the 5' RACE reads anew with MiXCR; each CDR3 protein has one entry. The sample records about 690,000 distinct CDR3 sequences, roughly 6.2% being singletons. Every one of the donors was a healthy Caucasian. The V gene lost 1 base and the J gene lost 7 bases, with 8 bases spanning the gap. CDR3 length: 13 amino acids. In germline, CDR1 is SGHRS, CDR2 YFSETQ. With regard to this clonotype: Its specificity is not known.

Sequencing was performed on naive T cells sorted from blood. V usage is TRBV5-1 and J usage is TRBJ2-2; no definite D call. The TCR originated in a man between 18 and 29 years old in good health. The CDR3 DNA reads as TGCGCCAGCAGCTTGTCAGCCTACGGGGAGCTGTTTTTT. Translation gives CASSLSAYGELFF.